A single T cell receptor (beta chain) is shown here with its context. The data derive from a study of blood T cell repertoires in COVID-19. Profiled with immunoSEQ multiplex PCR; TCRdb holds only in-frame clones, not every one. The table records 200,000 to 250,000 clones, approximately 82% of them present only once. Sequenced material: peripheral blood. The receptor's source is a woman of 80 years or more with acute or convalescent COVID-19.

In nucleotides, the CDR3 is TGTGCCAGCAGTTCCACCAGACAGCCTGGAAACACCATATATTTT. As protein: CASSSTRQPGNTIYF. The chain recombines TRBV6-5 with TRBJ1-3; TRBD1 is a possible D gene (5 bases). Germline V gene data show CDR1 as MNHEY and CDR2 as SVGAGI. This CDR3 is 15 amino acids long. V dropped 4 bases and J dropped 2 bases, with 12 bases sitting between them.